This T cell receptor beta chain stems from a study of blood T cell repertoires in COVID-19. Looking at the study overall: There were acute and convalescent COVID-19 samples, and they came from the United States, Italy and Spain. PBMCs, B-cell-depleted T cells, or T cells provided the cDNA or gDNA that made up the material.

The method was immunoSEQ multiplex PCR; TCRdb's version includes in-frame clones alone and lacks a portion of them. Of tens of thousands of clones detected, about 88% appear once; the ten largest clones hold approximately 5.6%. Germline trimming cut 2 bases from V and 5 bases from J; bases unmatched to any gene: 10. The CDR3 consists of 17 residues. Germline CDR1 reads SGHTA; CDR2 reads FQGTGA. This clonotype was obtained from a woman of 80 years or more with active COVID-19. Sequencing input: peripheral blood. This sequence joins TRBV7-3 and TRBJ2-5; TRBD1 aligns across 11 bases. The CDR3 DNA follows: TGTGCCAGCAGCTTAGGGACAGGGGGTTTTACCATGGAGACCCAGTACTTC. Amino acids: CASSLGTGGFTMETQYF.